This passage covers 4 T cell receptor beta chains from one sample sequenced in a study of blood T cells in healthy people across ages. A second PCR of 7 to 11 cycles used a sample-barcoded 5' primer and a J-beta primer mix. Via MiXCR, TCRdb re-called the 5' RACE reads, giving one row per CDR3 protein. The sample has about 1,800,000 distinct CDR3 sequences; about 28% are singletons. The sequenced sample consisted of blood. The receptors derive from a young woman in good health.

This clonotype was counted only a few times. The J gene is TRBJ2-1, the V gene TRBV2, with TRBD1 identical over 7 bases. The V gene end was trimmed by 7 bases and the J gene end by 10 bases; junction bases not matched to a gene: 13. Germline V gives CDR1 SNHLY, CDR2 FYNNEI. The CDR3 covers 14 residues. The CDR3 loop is CASKEVVPGQEQFF. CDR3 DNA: TGTGCCAGCAAGGAAGTTGTCCCGGGACAGGAGCAGTTCTTC. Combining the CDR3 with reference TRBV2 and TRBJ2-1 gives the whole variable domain EPEVTQTPSHQVTQMGQEVILRCVPISNHLYFYWYRQILGQKVEFLVSFYNNEISEKSEIFDDQFSVERPDGSNFTLKIRSTKLEDSAMYFCASKEVVPGQEQFFGPGTRLTVL.

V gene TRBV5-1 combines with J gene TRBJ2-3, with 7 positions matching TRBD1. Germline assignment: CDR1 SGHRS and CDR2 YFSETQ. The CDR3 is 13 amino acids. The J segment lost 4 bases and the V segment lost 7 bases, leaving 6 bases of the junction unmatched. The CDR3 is CASGNTGADTQYF. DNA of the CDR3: TGCGCCAGCGGGAACACAGGGGCAGATACGCAGTATTTT.

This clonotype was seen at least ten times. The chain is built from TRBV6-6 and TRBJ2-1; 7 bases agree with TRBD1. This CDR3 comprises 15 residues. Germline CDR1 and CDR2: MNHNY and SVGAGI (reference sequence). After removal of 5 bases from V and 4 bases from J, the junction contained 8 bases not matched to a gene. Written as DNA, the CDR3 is TGTGCCAGCAGTCCTCCGGGGACAGAGTACAATGAGCAGTTCTTC. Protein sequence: CASSPPGTEYNEQFF.

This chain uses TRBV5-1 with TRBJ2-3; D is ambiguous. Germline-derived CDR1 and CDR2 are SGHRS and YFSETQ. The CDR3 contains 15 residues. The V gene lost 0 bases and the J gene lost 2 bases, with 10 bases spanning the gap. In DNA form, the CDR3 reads TGCGCCAGCAGCTTGGTGACGGTGCACACAGATACGCAGTATTTT. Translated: CASSLVTVHTDTQYF.